This T cell receptor (beta chain) originates from a study of shared clonotypes between healthy human individuals. Turning to the study itself: There were three CD4 naive, three CD4 memory, two CD8 naive and one CD8 memory plates per donor.

Germline V lookup: CDR1 SGHDT, CDR2 YYEEEE. This CDR3 contains 14 residues. V was cut by 4 bases and J by 7 bases, with 17 bases left in between. Only in-frame clones appear in the TCRdb table, and some are missing; sequencing was by immunoSEQ multiplex PCR. The table has 2,500,000 or so clones, approximately 94% seen once. The sequenced sample was naive CD4+ T cells sorted from blood. This sample's subset: CD45RA+ positively selected. The chain uses TRBV5-6 and TRBJ1-2; D ambiguous. The receptor's source is a man aged 18 to 30 in good health. CDR3 region: CASSPPQPLSGYTF. The CDR3 region has the DNA TGTGCCAGCAGCCCCCCCCAGCCTCTCTCTGGCTACACCTTC.